The next 21 T cell receptor beta chains were all read from a single sample in a study of cytomegalovirus exposure and HLA in healthy donors. It was with 60 Vbeta and 13 Jbeta primers that the PCR ran. Sequencing used immunoSEQ multiplex PCR; TCRdb keeps in-frame clones, though not all of them. The sample consists of around 160,000 clones, around 80% of them appearing once. The sequencing sample was made of PBMCs. These receptors were obtained from a woman aged 40 to 50 in good health and CMV-seropositive.

This chain joins TRBV2 and TRBJ1-1; possibly TRBD1 for D (6 bases). CDR1 and CDR2 (germline): SNHLY, FYNNEI. V was cut by 6 bases and J by 0 bases, with 14 bases left in between. This CDR3 spans 15 amino acids. As DNA, the CDR3 is TGTGCCAGCAGCCAGGACAGACTCATGAACACTGAAGCTTTCTTT. Translated: CASSQDRLMNTEAFF.

The CDR3 here is CASNWRVAVGAYEQYF. CDR3 in DNA: TGTGCCAGCAATTGGCGGGTGGCCGTCGGGGCCTACGAGCAGTACTTC. The gene calls are TRBV27 and TRBJ2-7; the D gene is possibly TRBD2 (5 bases). The CDR3 totals 16 residues. Trimming took 7 bases from V and 2 from J, leaving 21 bases between them. In germline, CDR1 is MNHEY, CDR2 SMNVEV (reference sequence).

The chain couples TRBV28 to TRBJ1-2; no reliable D call. The CDR3 loop spans 13 amino acids. Germline V gives CDR1 MDHEN, CDR2 SYDVKM. Trimming took 7 bases from V and 1 from J, leaving 10 bases between them. The CDR3 here is CASTPGINYGYTF. The CDR3 DNA reads as TGTGCCAGCACCCCCGGTATTAACTATGGCTACACCTTC.

V is TRBV19 and J is TRBJ1-5; TRBD1 matches 8 bases. Trimming took 8 bases from V and 3 from J; bases not matched to a gene: 6. The CDR3 contains 14 residues. Germline values: CDR1 LNHDA, CDR2 SQIVND (reference sequence). The CDR3, as DNA: TGTGCCAGTTCACCGGGACAGGTCAATCAGCCCCAGCATTTT. Protein sequence: CASSPGQVNQPQHF.

The rearrangement links TRBV28 to TRBJ1-3; tentatively, D is TRBD1 (6 bases). CDR3 length: 16 amino acids. CDR1 is MDHEN and CDR2 is SYDVKM in the germline V gene. The V end lost 7 bases, the J end lost 2 bases, and 18 bases lay between the germline ends. CDR3 sequence (DNA): TGTGCCAGCACTCCTTCCTCCGGGACAACTGGAAACACCATATATTTT. Its protein is CASTPSSGTTGNTIYF. Full variable domain (missing parts from reference TRBV28 and TRBJ1-3): DVKVTQSSRYLVKRTGEKVFLECVQDMDHENMFWYRQDPGLGLRLIYFSYDVKMKEKGDIPEGYSVSREKKERFSLILESASTNQTSMYLCASTPSSGTTGNTIYFGEGSWLTVV.

This chain joins TRBV18 and TRBJ2-5; 14 positions match TRBD2. CDR1 is KGHSH, CDR2 LQKENI, per germline. V lost 0 bases, J lost 3 bases, and 9 bases stayed unmatched. The CDR3 has 19 amino acids. CDR3 region: CASSPPNFRLAGGKETQYF. DNA of the CDR3: TGTGCCAGCTCACCACCCAACTTCCGACTAGCGGGAGGGAAAGAGACCCAGTACTTC.

This clone was seen repeatedly, ten times or more. The CDR3 loop reads CASSLEFGSEQYF. In DNA form, the CDR3 reads TGTGCCAGCAGCTTAGAATTCGGTAGCGAGCAGTACTTC. The chain carries TRBV7-9 and TRBJ2-7, with unresolved D. Trimming stripped 1 base from V and 6 bases from J, with 10 bases between. Germline V gene sequence: CDR1 SEHNR, CDR2 FQNEAQ (reference sequence). The CDR3 is made up of 13 amino acids.

The chain combines TRBV5-1 with TRBJ1-1; unclear D gene. Trimming took off 0 bases at V and 1 base at J, with 7 bases between the two ends. The CDR3 runs to 14 residues. Germline assignment: CDR1 SGHRS and CDR2 YFSETQ. CDR3 sequence (DNA): TGCGCCAGCAGCTTGGTAGCAGAGAACACTGAAGCTTTCTTT. Its translation: CASSLVAENTEAFF.

J is TRBJ1-5 and V is TRBV19; D not certain. V was clipped by 6 bases and J by 7 bases, with 13 bases between them. This CDR3 has 13 residues. Germline V gene lookup returns CDR1 LNHDA and CDR2 SQIVND (reference sequence). In DNA, the CDR3 is TGTGCCAGTAGCCCCGTCTTAGCCCAGCCCCAGCATTTT. Encoded protein: CASSPVLAQPQHF.

This chain links TRBV5-1 with TRBJ2-7, with D possibly being TRBD1 (6 bases). The germline V and J ends were trimmed by 6 bases and 0 bases, with 13 bases remaining between them. Germline V gene lookup returns CDR1 SGHRS and CDR2 YFSETQ. The CDR3 runs 14 residues. CDR3 protein: CASTRTVTSYEQYF. The CDR3 DNA follows: TGCGCCAGCACGAGGACAGTTACCTCCTACGAGCAGTACTTC.

The chain employs TRBV27 and TRBJ1-2, with 7 bases matching TRBD1. The V segment lost 5 bases and the J segment 4 bases; nucleotides outside the gene matches: 7. The CDR3 consists of 14 residues. The germline CDR1 and CDR2 sequences are MNHEY and SMNVEV (reference sequence). The CDR3 protein is CASSMLRQGYGYTF. CDR3 coding DNA: TGTGCCAGCAGTATGCTCCGACAGGGCTATGGCTACACCTTC.

The chain is built from TRBV29-1 and TRBJ1-3; D is unresolved. The CDR3 is 13 residues long. Trimming removed 8 bases from V and 0 bases from J, with 11 bases in between. CDR1 is SQVTM and CDR2 is ANQGSEA in the germline V gene. The CDR3 is CSIAGSSGNTIYF. For the CDR3, the DNA is TGCAGCATTGCCGGGAGCTCTGGAAACACCATATATTTT.

This chain uses TRBV6-5 with TRBJ1-2; 9 nucleotides match TRBD1. This CDR3 is 11 amino acids long. Germline V gene sequence: CDR1 MNHEY, CDR2 SVGAGI. J lost 6 bases, V lost 8 bases, and 1 base had no gene match. The CDR3 DNA reads as TGTGCCAGCGGGACAGGGAATGGCTACACCTTC. It translates to CASGTGNGYTF.

This chain joins TRBV2 and TRBJ2-6; D remains ambiguous. The CDR3 covers 17 residues. Trimming stripped 7 bases from V and 0 bases from J, with 16 bases between. Germline V CDR1 and CDR2: SNHLY, FYNNEI. CDR3 protein: CASIQNLANSGANVLTF. The CDR3 nucleotides read TGTGCCAGCATCCAAAATTTGGCAAACTCTGGGGCCAACGTCCTGACTTTC.

This chain connects TRBV2 to TRBJ2-1, with 7 bases fitting TRBD2. The germline CDR1 and CDR2 sequences are SNHLY and FYNNEI. V gave up 7 bases and J gave up 3 bases; unmatched junction bases: 3. This CDR3 region has 13 residues. CDR3 sequence reads: CASTSGFYNEQFF. CDR3 in DNA: TGTGCCAGCACTAGCGGTTTCTACAATGAGCAGTTCTTC.

The chain couples TRBV27 to TRBJ2-5, with 7 bases lining up with TRBD1. This CDR3 is 17 amino acids long. Germline V lookup: CDR1 MNHEY, CDR2 SMNVEV (reference sequence). Trimming at V came to 0 bases and at J to 4 bases, leaving 11 bases not matched to a gene. CDR3 loop: CASSLSPPRAGGETQYF. Written as DNA, the CDR3 is TGTGCCAGCAGTTTATCGCCCCCACGGGCAGGGGGAGAGACCCAGTACTTC.

V usage is TRBV28 and J usage is TRBJ1-2; 10 bases fit TRBD1. The CDR3 consists of 15 residues. Germline-derived CDR1 and CDR2 are MDHEN and SYDVKM. With 5 bases clipped from V and 2 bases from J, the junction kept 5 bases outside the gene matches. CDR3 loop: CASSPPGQGNYGYTF. CDR3 DNA: TGTGCCAGCAGTCCCCCGGGACAGGGGAACTATGGCTACACCTTC.

The rearrangement joins TRBV10-1 to TRBJ2-7; 11 nucleotides line up with TRBD2. The CDR3 extends over 19 amino acids. After removal of 4 bases from V and 3 bases from J, the junction contained 17 bases not matched to a gene. CDR1 and CDR2 from the germline V gene are WNHNN and SYGVQD (reference sequence). CDR3 loop: CASSVTSGRDKAVHYEQYF. DNA for the CDR3: TGCGCCAGCAGTGTTACTAGCGGGAGAGATAAGGCCGTTCACTACGAGCAGTACTTC.

The J gene is TRBJ2-1, the V gene TRBV4-3, with no clear D. The CDR3 has 16 amino acids. From germline, CDR1 is LGHNA and CDR2 YSLEER. The ends were cut back, 0 bases at V and 0 bases at J, with 9 bases in the middle. CDR3 DNA sequence: TGCGCCAGCAGCCAAGATGCCTCGAGCTCCTACAATGAGCAGTTCTTC. Protein product: CASSQDASSSYNEQFF.

The chain uses TRBV11-1 and TRBJ1-1; 10 positions match TRBD1. Unmatched junction bases numbered 3, after V lost 5 bases and J lost 6 bases. Germline loops: CDR1 SGHAT, CDR2 FQDESV (reference sequence). The CDR3 consists of 13 residues. The CDR3 DNA is TGTGCCAGCAGCCGGACAGGGGGTGCTGAAGCTTTCTTT. Translated, it gives CASSRTGGAEAFF.

The gene calls are TRBV27 and TRBJ2-7, with a possible D match to TRBD1 (6 bases). Per the germline V gene, CDR1 is MNHEY and CDR2 is SMNVEV (reference sequence). Trimming removed 6 bases from V and 5 bases from J, with 11 bases in between. This CDR3 is 12 amino acids long. The CDR3 region has the DNA TGTGCCAGCAGCCAACAGGGAAACGAGCAGTACTTC. It encodes CASSQQGNEQYF.